Listed here are 23 T cell receptor beta chains from one sample, sequenced in a study of siplizumab effects on memory and regulatory T cells (dated by TCRdb to between 2019 and 2020). Libraries were prepared through the immunoSEQ multiplex PCR assay. As stored in TCRdb, this immuneACCESS dataset retains in-frame rearrangements with V and J assigned. A fraction of the clones does not appear; measured against another copy, unresolved V genes explain less than half of the discrepancy, and the remainder lacks a known reason. This sample lists 60,000 or so clones; over 90% were detected once. Of the sample, 35% to 45% falls within the top ten clones. The sequenced sample consisted of CD8+ T cells sorted from blood. All receptors derive from a human donor in good health.

CDR3 in DNA: TGTGCCAGCAGCGGAACGGGAGGATGGGAGACCCAGTACTTC. Encoded protein: CASSGTGGWETQYF. The V gene is TRBV6-1, the J gene TRBJ2-5; TRBD2 aligns across 7 bases. From germline, CDR1 is MNHNS and CDR2 SASEGT. This CDR3 is built from 14 residues. V shed 6 bases and J 5 bases; nucleotides not matched to a gene: 9.

The genes are TRBV9 and TRBJ2-1, with D possibly matching TRBD2 (6 bases). This CDR3 contains 15 residues. Germline V CDR1 and CDR2: SGDLS, YYNGEE. V was clipped by 2 bases and J by 0 bases, with 9 bases between them. The CDR3 spells CASSVSSGSYNEQFF. CDR3 nucleotide sequence: TGTGCCAGCAGCGTTAGTAGCGGCTCCTACAATGAGCAGTTCTTC.

The rearrangement links TRBV29-1 to TRBJ2-7, with D maybe TRBD2 (6 bases). Trimming cost V 6 bases and J 3 bases, with 12 bases left between them. In germline, CDR1 is SQVTM, CDR2 ANQGSEA. The CDR3 covers 12 residues. In DNA form, the CDR3 reads TGCAGCGTAGCCCTCGGGGGCTACGAGCAGTACTTC. Translation gives CSVALGGYEQYF.

V gene TRBV6-5 combines with J gene TRBJ2-1; 7 nucleotides line up with TRBD1. Germline V gives CDR1 MNHEY, CDR2 SVGAGI. The CDR3 contains 15 residues. The J segment lost 8 bases and the V segment lost 7 bases, leaving 14 bases of the junction unmatched. The DNA of the CDR3 is TGTGCCAGCACAACAGGGGCAGGCCCAAGGGATGAGCAGTTCTTC. Its protein is CASTTGAGPRDEQFF.

This clone is large by share. Other DNA sequences in this sample translate to the same CDR3. The rearrangement joins TRBV7-3 to TRBJ2-7; 9 nucleotides line up with TRBD2. The CDR3 consists of 15 residues. CDR1 is SGHTA and CDR2 is FQGTGA in the germline V gene. Trimming removed 2 bases from V and 3 bases from J; junction bases left unmatched: 5. In nucleotides, the CDR3 is TGTGCCAGCAGCTTATCGGCTAGCGGGATCTACGAGCAGTACTTC. It yields the protein CASSLSASGIYEQYF.

This chain uses TRBV10-3 with TRBJ2-3, with D uncertain. The CDR3 is 13 amino acids. Germline CDR1 is ENHRY and CDR2 is SYGVKD. V was shortened by 3 bases and J by 5 bases, with 9 bases between the two germline ends. The chain's CDR3 is CAISDPTGDTQYF. CDR3 nucleotides: TGTGCCATCAGTGACCCTACCGGAGATACGCAGTATTTT.

This chain uses TRBV5-1 with TRBJ1-2; 7 nucleotides line up with TRBD1. This CDR3 comprises 12 residues. Germline CDR1 reads SGHRS; CDR2 reads YFSETQ. V lost 4 bases and J lost 3; bases outside the gene matches: 0. Written as DNA, the CDR3 is TGCGCCAGCAGCGGGACAGACTATGGCTACACCTTC. Encoded protein: CASSGTDYGYTF.

This chain uses TRBV9 with TRBJ1-5; no firm D call. Trimming left V 4 bases short and J 6 bases short, with 14 bases between. Per the germline V gene, CDR1 is SGDLS and CDR2 is YYNGEE. The CDR3 is 14 amino acids. The CDR3 is CASSKGPPGQPQHF. CDR3 in DNA: TGTGCCAGCAGCAAAGGACCCCCGGGTCAGCCCCAGCATTTT.

The rearrangement links TRBV27 to TRBJ2-3; 8 bases line up with TRBD2. With V trimmed by 1 base and J by 4 bases, 7 bases remained unmatched. CDR1 is MNHEY and CDR2 is SMNVEV in the germline V gene (reference sequence). The CDR3 runs 16 residues. This CDR3 is CASSLYSGGRSDTQYF. CDR3 coding DNA: TGTGCCAGCAGTTTATACTCGGGAGGGCGGTCAGATACGCAGTATTTT.

The chain is built from TRBV7-8 and TRBJ2-7; 9 positions match TRBD1. This CDR3 comprises 16 residues. The V gene's germline CDR1 is SGHVS and CDR2 FQNEAQ. J lost 4 bases, V lost 0 bases, and 7 bases had no gene match. For the CDR3, the DNA is TGTGCCAGCAGCTTAGCGGTTTGGGACAGGGAGTACGAGCAGTACTTC. This gives the protein CASSLAVWDREYEQYF. The whole variable domain, remainder taken from reference TRBV7-8 and TRBJ2-7, is GAGVSQSPRYKVAKRGQDVALRCDPISGHVSLFWYQQALGQGPEFLTYFQNEAQLDKSGLPSDRFFAERPEGSVSTLKIQRTQQEDSAVYLCASSLAVWDREYEQYFGPGTRLTVT.

The chain recombines TRBV9 with TRBJ2-2; 10 bases match TRBD1. Looked up from germline, CDR1 is SGDLS and CDR2 is YYNGEE. This CDR3 is 15 amino acids long. J gave up 5 bases and V 4 bases, and 5 bases lay outside the gene matches. CDR3 coding DNA: TGTGCCAGCAGCATAACGGGACAGGGGACCGGGGAGCTGTTTTTT. Amino acids: CASSITGQGTGELFF.

The rearrangement links TRBV5-6 to TRBJ1-2, with 8 bases identical to TRBD1. Germline-derived CDR1 and CDR2 are SGHDT and YYEEEE. J gave up 4 bases and V 2 bases, and 10 bases lay outside the gene matches. CDR3 length: 16 residues. The CDR3 nucleotides are TGTGCCAGCAGCTTCATGCTGACAGGGGCCGGCTATGGCTACACCTTC. This encodes CASSFMLTGAGYGYTF.

This chain links TRBV5-6 with TRBJ2-1, with unresolved D. This CDR3 has 15 residues. CDR1 and CDR2 (germline): SGHDT, YYEEEE. The V end lost 1 base, the J end lost 0 bases, and 8 bases lay between the germline ends. CDR3 amino acids: CASSLSVSSYNEQFF. The DNA for the CDR3 is TGTGCCAGCAGCTTGTCTGTTAGCTCCTACAATGAGCAGTTCTTC.

This chain links TRBV5-1 with TRBJ2-1; tentatively, D is TRBD2 (6 bases). In germline, CDR1 is SGHRS, CDR2 YFSETQ. The ends were cut back, 2 bases at V and 0 bases at J, with 18 bases in the middle. The CDR3 contains 18 residues. CDR3 in DNA: TGCGCCAGCAGCTTATCTCACGAGGGAGGTGGCTCCTACAATGAGCAGTTCTTC. This gives the protein CASSLSHEGGGSYNEQFF.

J is TRBJ2-1 and V is TRBV7-9; 10 bases agree with TRBD1. V dropped 5 bases and J dropped 4; count of bases not matched to a gene: 5. From germline, CDR1 is SEHNR and CDR2 FQNEAQ (reference sequence). This CDR3 has 15 residues. CDR3 protein: CASSRRDRGYNEQFF. Here the CDR3 DNA reads TGTGCCAGCAGCCGCCGGGACAGGGGATACAATGAGCAGTTCTTC.

The CDR3 bases are TGCGCCAGCAGCCAAGATCGCGAAGGGGGATATGGCTACACCTTC. Protein sequence: CASSQDREGGYGYTF. The chain recombines TRBV4-1 with TRBJ1-2; D possibly corresponds to TRBD1 (6 bases). This CDR3 region has 15 residues. Trimming stripped 0 bases from V and 5 bases from J, with 13 bases between. Germline V CDR1 and CDR2: MGHRA, YSYEKL.

The V call is TRBV30, the J call TRBJ2-7; D is undetermined. Per the germline V gene, CDR1 is GTSNPN and CDR2 is SVGIG (reference sequence). V lost 1 base and J lost 3, with 16 bases in between. The CDR3 sequence is 15 residues long. The CDR3 bases are TGTGCCTGGAGTGACCCCTTAGGGATACTCTACGAGCAGTACTTC. Amino acid sequence: CAWSDPLGILYEQYF.

The V and J genes are TRBV30 and TRBJ2-1; a possible D gene is TRBD1 (5 bases). Germline V lookup: CDR1 GTSNPN, CDR2 SVGIG (reference sequence). V shed 6 bases and J shed 9 bases, with 12 bases lying between them. The CDR3 covers 11 residues. CDR3 DNA sequence: TGTGCCTGCCCTAGGGGTATTGAGCAGTTCTTC. Protein sequence: CACPRGIEQFF.

The rearrangement uses TRBV2 and TRBJ2-7; 11 positions agree with TRBD2. The V and J ends lost 6 bases and 4 bases, in that order; junction bases with no gene match: 8. Germline CDR1 and CDR2: SNHLY and FYNNEI. This CDR3 contains 15 residues. The CDR3 protein is CASSQTSGSFYEQYF. The CDR3 nucleotides are TGTGCCAGCAGCCAAACTAGCGGGAGTTTTTACGAGCAGTACTTC.

This chain uses TRBV7-9 with TRBJ1-4; weak D call: TRBD1 (6 bases). V gave up 5 bases and J gave up 8 bases, with 18 bases separating them. CDR3 length: 15 amino acids. Looked up from germline, CDR1 is SEHNR and CDR2 is FQNEAQ (reference sequence). This chain's CDR3 is CASSQPQGFEEKLFF. The CDR3 nucleotides are TGTGCCAGCAGCCAACCGCAGGGGTTCGAAGAAAAACTGTTTTTT.

This clone was observed once. The J gene is TRBJ1-3, the V gene TRBV28; no clear D. Germline loops: CDR1 MDHEN, CDR2 SYDVKM. The ends were cut back, 7 bases at V and 8 bases at J, with 12 bases in the middle. The CDR3 runs to 12 residues. CDR3 loop: CASTPDGYTIYF. In DNA form, the CDR3 reads TGTGCCAGCACCCCTGACGGTTACACCATATATTTT.

The rearrangement links TRBV6-6 to TRBJ2-7; 11 bases match TRBD1. This CDR3 contains 14 residues. Germline-derived CDR1 and CDR2 are MNHNY and SVGAGI (reference sequence). With V trimmed by 5 bases and J by 2 bases, 2 bases remained unmatched. The CDR3 DNA sequence: TGTGCCAGCAGTCTGGGACAGGGGGCCTACGAGCAGTACTTC. This gives the protein CASSLGQGAYEQYF.

V is TRBV7-9 and J is TRBJ2-7; 8 bases line up with TRBD2. The CDR3 has 15 residues. Germline-derived CDR1 and CDR2 are SEHNR and FQNEAQ (reference sequence). After removal of 2 bases from V and 5 bases from J, the junction contained 8 bases not matched to a gene. DNA of the CDR3: TGTGCCAGCAGCTTAAGACAGCGGGAGTTTAACGAGCAGTACTTC. Translated, it gives CASSLRQREFNEQYF.